This TCR beta chain was captured in a study of hypomethylating agent response in myelodysplastic syndrome. The CDR3 is made up of 16 amino acids. Germline lookup yields CDR1 MGHRA and CDR2 YSYEKL. Trimming cost V 4 bases and J 7 bases; bases outside gene matches: 4. As regards this clone: The antigen is not known.

Libraries were prepared by immunoSEQ multiplex PCR; TCRdb keeps only in-frame clonotypes and omits some of them. The sample contains some 1,300 clones, 84% of which appear only once. Study-level results: Only approximately ten patients were analyzed in this small cohort.

This specimen was bone marrow, taken before or after starting hypomethylating agent treatment for myelodysplastic syndrome (not recorded which). J is TRBJ2-1 and V is TRBV4-1, with 16 nucleotides matching TRBD2. The clonotype was recovered from a human donor with myelodysplastic syndrome. The CDR3 coding sequence is TGCGCCAGCAGCCCCGGGACTAGCGGGAGGGGGAATGAGCAGTTCTTC. Its protein is CASSPGTSGRGNEQFF.